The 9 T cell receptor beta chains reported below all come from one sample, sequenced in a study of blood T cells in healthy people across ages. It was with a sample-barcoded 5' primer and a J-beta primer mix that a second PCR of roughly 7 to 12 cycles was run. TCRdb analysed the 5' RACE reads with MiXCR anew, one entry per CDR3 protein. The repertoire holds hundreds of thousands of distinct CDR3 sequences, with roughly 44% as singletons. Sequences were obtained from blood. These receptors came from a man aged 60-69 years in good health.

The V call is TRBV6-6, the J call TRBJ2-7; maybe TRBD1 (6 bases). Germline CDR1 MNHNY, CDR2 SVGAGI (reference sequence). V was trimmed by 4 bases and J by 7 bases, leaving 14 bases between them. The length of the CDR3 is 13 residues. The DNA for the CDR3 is TGTGCCAGCAGTTCCCCAGGGGATAGGGAGCAGTACTTC. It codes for CASSSPGDREQYF.

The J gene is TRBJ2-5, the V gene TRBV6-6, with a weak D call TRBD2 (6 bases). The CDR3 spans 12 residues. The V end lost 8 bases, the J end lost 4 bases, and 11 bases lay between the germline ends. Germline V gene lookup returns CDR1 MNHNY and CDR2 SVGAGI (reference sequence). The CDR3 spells CASQRASETQYF. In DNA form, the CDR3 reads TGTGCCAGCCAGCGGGCGTCAGAGACCCAGTACTTC.

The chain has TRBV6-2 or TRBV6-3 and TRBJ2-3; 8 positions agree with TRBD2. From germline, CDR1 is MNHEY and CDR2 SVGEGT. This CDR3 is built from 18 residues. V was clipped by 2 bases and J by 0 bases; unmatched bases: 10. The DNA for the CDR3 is TGTGCCAGCAGTTACGATCGAGGCAGCGGGGGTAGCACAGATACGCAGTATTTT. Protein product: CASSYDRGSGGSTDTQYF.

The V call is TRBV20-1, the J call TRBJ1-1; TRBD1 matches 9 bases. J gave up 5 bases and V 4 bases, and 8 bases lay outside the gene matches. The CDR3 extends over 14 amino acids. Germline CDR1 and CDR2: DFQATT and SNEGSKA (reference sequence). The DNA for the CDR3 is TGCAGTGCTATTAGCGGGACAGGGCGGACTGAAGCTTTCTTT. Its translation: CSAISGTGRTEAFF.

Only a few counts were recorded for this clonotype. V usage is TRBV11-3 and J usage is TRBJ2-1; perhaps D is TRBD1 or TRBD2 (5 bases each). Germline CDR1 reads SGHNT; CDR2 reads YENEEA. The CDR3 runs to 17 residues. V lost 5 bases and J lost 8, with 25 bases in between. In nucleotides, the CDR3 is TGTGCCAGCAGCCCAGGCGAAGGGGACCATACCCCCCATGAGCAGTTCTTC. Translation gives CASSPGEGDHTPHEQFF. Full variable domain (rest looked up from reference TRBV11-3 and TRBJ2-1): EAGVVQSPRYKIIEKKQPVAFWCNPISGHNTLYWYLQNLGQGPELLIRYENEEAVDDSQLPKDRFSAERLKGVDSTLKIQPAELGDSAVYLCASSPGEGDHTPHEQFFGPGTRLTVL.

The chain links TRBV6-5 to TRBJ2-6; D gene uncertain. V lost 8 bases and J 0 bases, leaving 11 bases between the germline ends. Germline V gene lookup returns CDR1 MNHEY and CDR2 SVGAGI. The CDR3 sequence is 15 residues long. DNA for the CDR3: TGTGCCAGCCTGAGAGGAAGCTCTGGGGCCAACGTCCTGACTTTC. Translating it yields CASLRGSSGANVLTF.

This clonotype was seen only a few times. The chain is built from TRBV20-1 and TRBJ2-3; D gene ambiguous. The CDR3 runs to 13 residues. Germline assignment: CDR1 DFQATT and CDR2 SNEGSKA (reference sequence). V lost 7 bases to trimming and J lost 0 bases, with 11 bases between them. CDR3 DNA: TGCAGTGTCCCAGGAACCAGCACAGATACGCAGTATTTT. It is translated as CSVPGTSTDTQYF.

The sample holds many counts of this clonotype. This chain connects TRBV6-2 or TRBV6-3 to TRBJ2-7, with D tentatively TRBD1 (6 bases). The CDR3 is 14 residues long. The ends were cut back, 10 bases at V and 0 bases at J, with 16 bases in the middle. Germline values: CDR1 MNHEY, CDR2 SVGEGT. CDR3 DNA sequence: TGTGCCACCACCCGGGGACAAAGCTCCTACGAGCAGTACTTC. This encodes CATTRGQSSYEQYF.

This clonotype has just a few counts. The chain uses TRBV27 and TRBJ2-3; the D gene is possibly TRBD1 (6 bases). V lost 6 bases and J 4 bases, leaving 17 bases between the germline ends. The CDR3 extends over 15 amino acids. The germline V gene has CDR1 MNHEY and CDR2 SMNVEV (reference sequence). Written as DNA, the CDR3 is TGTGCCAGCAGACGGGACATGGTTTTCGCAGATACGCAGTATTTT. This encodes CASRRDMVFADTQYF.